A selection of T cell receptor beta chains follows, all from one sample in a study of beta chain features in type 1 diabetes. The data were produced by immunoSEQ multiplex PCR, yet TCRdb's version contains in-frame clones alone and is incomplete. This table holds some 160,000 clones, roughly 9% found once. Sequenced input: central memory CD4+ T cells from blood. These receptors were taken from a young woman in good health. Both conserved end residues are part of each CDR3. A D gene is named only where the DNA matches it firmly. Only some rows state a clone size, as once, few, many or a class for expanded clones.

j_gene	abundance	v_gene	d_gene	CDR3aa	CDR3nt
TRBJ2-5	few	TRBV4-3	TRBD2	CASSQEGGRGGVGTQYF	TGCGCCAGCAGCCAAGAAGGAGGGCGGGGGGGAGTTGGGACCCAGTACTTC
TRBJ2-5	-	TRBV5-1	TRBD1	CASRTGEETQYF	TGCGCCAGCAGGACAGGGGAGGAGACCCAGTACTTC
TRBJ2-2	few	TRBV10-3	-	CAIIGSYPGELFF	TGTGCCATCATCGGGAGTTATCCCGGGGAGCTGTTTTTT
TRBJ2-3	few	TRBV7-2	TRBD2	CASSLVGTRSTDTQYF	TGTGCCAGCAGCTTAGTGGGGACTAGAAGCACAGATACGCAGTATTTT
TRBJ1-1	-	TRBV2	TRBD1	CASSFGQGATEAFF	TGTGCCAGCAGTTTCGGACAGGGGGCCACTGAAGCTTTCTTT
TRBJ1-1	few	TRBV7-2	-	CASSPQVNTEAFF	TGTGCCAGCAGCCCACAGGTGAACACTGAAGCTTTCTTT
TRBJ2-1	-	TRBV7-2	-	CASSINSEQFF	TGTGCCAGCAGCATTAACAGTGAGCAGTTCTTC
TRBJ1-5	few	TRBV10-3	-	CASSDPTGGGNQPQHF	TGTGCCAGCAGTGATCCGACAGGCGGTGGCAATCAGCCCCAGCATTTT
TRBJ1-1	few	TRBV11-2	TRBD1	CASSSGQGNTEAFF	TGTGCCAGCAGTTCGGGACAGGGGAACACTGAAGCTTTCTTT
TRBJ1-1	-	TRBV4-2	-	CASSPSHGGGTEAFF	TGTGCCAGCAGCCCTAGCCACGGGGGGGGCACTGAAGCTTTCTTT
TRBJ2-7	few	TRBV18	TRBD1	CASSREGQAYEQYF	TGTGCCAGCTCACGCGAAGGACAGGCCTACGAGCAGTACTTC
TRBJ2-1	-	TRBV7-9	-	CASTLPGGERDNEQFF	TGTGCCAGCACCCTCCCTGGGGGCGAGCGCGACAATGAGCAGTTCTTC
TRBJ1-1	-	TRBV5-1	-	CASSLEIGRGAFF	TGCGCCAGCAGCTTGGAGATTGGAAGGGGCGCTTTCTTT
TRBJ2-7	-	TRBV18	TRBD1	CASSPGGQAFYEQYF	TGTGCCAGCTCACCAGGGGGACAGGCGTTCTACGAGCAGTACTTC
TRBJ1-5	-	TRBV6-5	-	CASSHRDNQPQHF	TGTGCCAGCAGTCACCGGGACAATCAGCCCCAGCATTTT
TRBJ2-1	few	TRBV5-1	-	CASSYSSYNEQFF	TGCGCCAGCAGCTATAGCTCCTACAATGAGCAGTTCTTC
TRBJ2-7	-	TRBV19	-	CASSMGTAGNEQYF	TGTGCCAGTAGTATGGGCACGGCGGGGAACGAGCAGTACTTC
TRBJ2-7	-	TRBV10-3	-	CAISAGYEQYF	TGTGCCATCAGTGCAGGGTACGAGCAGTACTTC
TRBJ2-2	-	TRBV11-3	TRBD2	CASSYRSGAGTGELFF	TGTGCCAGCAGCTACAGAAGCGGGGCTGGCACCGGGGAGCTGTTTTTT
TRBJ2-6	few	TRBV9	-	CASSANYRDTGANVLTF	TGTGCCAGCAGCGCTAACTACAGGGATACTGGGGCCAACGTCCTGACTTTC
TRBJ1-2	many	TRBV18	-	CASSLGGDNYGYTF	TGTGCCAGCTCACTCGGGGGGGACAACTATGGCTACACCTTC
TRBJ2-3	-	TRBV5-1	-	CASSNRASTDTQYF	TGCGCCAGCAGCAACAGGGCCTCCACAGATACGCAGTATTTT
TRBJ2-1	-	TRBV18	TRBD2	CASSLRLAGGNNEQFF	TGTGCCAGCTCACTCAGACTAGCGGGAGGGAACAATGAGCAGTTCTTC
TRBJ2-3	-	TRBV5-1	-	CASSLQAGYSTDTQYF	TGCGCCAGCAGCTTGCAGGCTGGCTACAGCACAGATACGCAGTATTTT
TRBJ2-1	many	TRBV7-2	TRBD2	CASSLVAGEYNEQFF	TGTGCCAGCAGCCTCGTAGCGGGAGAATACAATGAGCAGTTCTTC
TRBJ2-5	few	TRBV7-2	-	CASSRDYRQETQYF	TGTGCCAGCAGCCGCGACTACCGTCAAGAGACCCAGTACTTC
TRBJ2-3	-	TRBV7-6	TRBD2	CASSLLTSGITDTQYF	TGTGCCAGCAGCCTCTTAACTAGCGGGATTACAGATACGCAGTATTTT
TRBJ2-3	-	TRBV30	TRBD1	CAWTPGQGKDTQYF	TGTGCCTGGACACCGGGACAGGGTAAAGATACGCAGTATTTT
TRBJ2-1	-	TRBV18	-	CASSPAQGMRYNEQFF	TGTGCCAGCTCACCGGCGCAGGGGATGCGATACAATGAGCAGTTCTTC
TRBJ2-1	few	TRBV5-4	TRBD2	CASSQGTSGGYNEQFF	TGTGCCAGCAGCCAGGGGACTAGCGGGGGCTACAATGAGCAGTTCTTC
TRBJ2-2	-	TRBV6-5	TRBD1	CASSQTGGNGELFF	TGTGCCAGCAGCCAGACAGGGGGCAACGGGGAGCTGTTTTTT
TRBJ2-6	many	TRBV6-4	TRBD1	CASSVTGAGANVLTF	TGTGCCAGCAGCGTCACAGGGGCTGGGGCCAACGTCCTGACTTTC
TRBJ2-5	-	TRBV4-3	TRBD1	CASSLLGTGQETQYF	TGCGCCAGCAGCCTTCTAGGGACAGGTCAGGAGACCCAGTACTTC
TRBJ2-1	-	TRBV4-1	TRBD2	CASSQATAGGLNEQFF	TGCGCCAGCAGCCAAGCCACAGCGGGGGGGCTAAATGAGCAGTTCTTC
TRBJ2-1	-	TRBV5-8	TRBD2	CASSSGLAIYNEQFF	TGTGCCAGCAGTTCCGGACTAGCGATTTACAATGAGCAGTTCTTC
TRBJ2-7	-	TRBV6-1	TRBD2	CASSLGLSYEQYF	TGTGCCAGCAGCTTGGGACTATCCTACGAGCAGTACTTC
TRBJ2-7	-	TRBV2	TRBD1	CASSGQGINSYEQYF	TGTGCCAGCAGCGGACAGGGAATCAACTCCTACGAGCAGTACTTC
TRBJ1-2	-	TRBV4-2	-	CASSQVRAAVDGYTF	TGTGCCAGCAGCCAAGTCAGGGCGGCGGTGGATGGCTACACCTTC
TRBJ2-5	few	TRBV7-8	-	CASSLGTVRETQYF	TGTGCCAGCAGCCTCGGGACTGTCAGGGAGACCCAGTACTTC
TRBJ2-1	-	TRBV6-6	-	CASSPPSSYNEQFF	TGTGCCAGCAGTCCCCCTAGCTCCTACAATGAGCAGTTCTTC
TRBJ2-3	few	TRBV6-5	TRBD1	CASSSGTGRADTQYF	TGTGCCAGCAGTTCCGGGACAGGACGGGCCGATACGCAGTATTTT
TRBJ2-3	many	TRBV29-1	TRBD2	CSAILAGGDTDTQYF	TGCAGCGCTATTCTAGCGGGGGGTGACACAGATACGCAGTATTTT
TRBJ2-6	few	TRBV4-1	TRBD1	CASSRPQGASTGANVLTF	TGCGCCAGCAGCCGACCACAGGGGGCATCCACCGGGGCCAACGTCCTGACTTTC
TRBJ1-1	many	TRBV5-1	-	CASSLVGGNTEAFF	TGCGCCAGCAGCTTGGTCGGGGGGAACACTGAAGCTTTCTTT
TRBJ2-1	few	TRBV18	TRBD2	CASSPKEGLASHNEQFF	TGTGCCAGCTCACCAAAAGAGGGACTAGCGAGCCACAATGAGCAGTTCTTC
TRBJ2-5	few	TRBV7-2	TRBD2	CASSLTWTSGGAGETQYF	TGTGCCAGCAGCTTAACCTGGACTAGCGGGGGGGCCGGCGAGACCCAGTACTTC
TRBJ2-4	-	TRBV5-6	-	CASSSENIQYF	TGTGCCAGCAGCTCAGAAAACATTCAGTACTTC
TRBJ1-2	-	TRBV5-4	TRBD1	CASKTQGQGGGYTF	TGTGCCAGCAAGACCCAAGGACAGGGGGGCGGCTACACCTTC
TRBJ2-5	few	TRBV28	TRBD1	CASSLRDRVWETQYF	TGTGCCAGCAGTTTACGGGACAGGGTGTGGGAGACCCAGTACTTC
TRBJ1-5	few	TRBV12-5	TRBD1	CASGIRQGMAQHF	TGTGCTAGTGGTATTCGACAGGGTATGGCCCAGCATTTT